This TCR beta chain came from a study of CD8 T cells in ankylosing spondylitis. This clonotype was detected only a few times. Its antigen is as yet unknown. The V and J ends lost 4 bases and 9 bases, in that order; junction bases with no gene match: 9. Germline V gives CDR1 LGHDT, CDR2 YNNKEL (reference sequence). The CDR3 loop spans 14 amino acids. General observations from the study: A TCR beta motif made of several highly homologous variants seemed typical of ankylosing spondylitis blood. Reported data indicate significant enrichment of disease-linked clones within matched ankylosing spondylitis synovial fluid.

Construction of TCR beta libraries was performed using quantitative 5'-RACE with molecular barcodes. MiXCR, run by TCRdb on the 5' RACE reads, gives a single entry per CDR3 protein. The sample lists about 460,000 distinct CDR3 sequences; about 5.7% were seen once. Sequenced: blood, either unsorted or a sorted T cell fraction (not recorded which). The receptor's source is a male donor with ankylosing spondylitis. V and J are TRBV3-1 and TRBJ1-5; 7 nucleotides match TRBD1. The chain's CDR3 is CASSLGQNQSPQHF. The CDR3 DNA sequence: TGTGCCAGCAGCCTGGGACAGAACCAATCGCCCCAGCATTTT.